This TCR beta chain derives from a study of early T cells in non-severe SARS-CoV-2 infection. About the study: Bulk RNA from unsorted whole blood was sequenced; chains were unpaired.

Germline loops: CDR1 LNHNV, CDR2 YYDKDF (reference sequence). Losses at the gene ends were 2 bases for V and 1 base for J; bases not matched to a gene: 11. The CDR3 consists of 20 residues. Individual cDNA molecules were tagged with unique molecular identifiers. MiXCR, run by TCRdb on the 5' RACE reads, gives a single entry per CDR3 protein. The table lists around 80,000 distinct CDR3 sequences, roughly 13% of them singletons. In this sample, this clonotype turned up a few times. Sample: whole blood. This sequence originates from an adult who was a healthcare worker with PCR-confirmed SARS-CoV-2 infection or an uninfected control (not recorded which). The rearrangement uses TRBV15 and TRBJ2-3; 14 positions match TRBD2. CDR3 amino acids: CATSRYPGLAGGEGTDTQYF. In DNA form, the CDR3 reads TGTGCCACCAGCAGATACCCCGGACTAGCGGGGGGCGAGGGCACAGATACGCAGTATTTT. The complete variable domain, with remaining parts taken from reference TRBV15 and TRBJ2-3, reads DAMVIQNPRYQVTQFGKPVTLSCSQTLNHNVMYWYQQKSSQAPKLLFHYYDKDFNNEADTPDNFQSRRPNTSFCFLDIRSPGLGDTAMYLCATSRYPGLAGGEGTDTQYFGPGTRLTVL.